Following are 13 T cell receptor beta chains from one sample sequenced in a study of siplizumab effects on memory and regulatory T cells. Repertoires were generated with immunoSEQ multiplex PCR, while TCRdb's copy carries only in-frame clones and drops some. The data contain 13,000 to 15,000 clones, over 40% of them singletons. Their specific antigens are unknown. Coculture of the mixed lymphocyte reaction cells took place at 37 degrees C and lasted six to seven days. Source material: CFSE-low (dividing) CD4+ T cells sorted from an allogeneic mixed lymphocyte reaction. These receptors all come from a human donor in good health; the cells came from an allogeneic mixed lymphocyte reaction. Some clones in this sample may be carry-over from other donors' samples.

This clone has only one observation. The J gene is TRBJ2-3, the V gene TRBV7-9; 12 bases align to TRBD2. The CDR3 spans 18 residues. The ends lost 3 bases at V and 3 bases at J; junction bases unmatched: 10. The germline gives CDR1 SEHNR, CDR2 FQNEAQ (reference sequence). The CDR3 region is CASSFRLAGASGTDTQYF. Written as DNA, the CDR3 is TGTGCCAGCAGCTTTAGACTAGCGGGAGCCAGCGGTACAGATACGCAGTATTTT.

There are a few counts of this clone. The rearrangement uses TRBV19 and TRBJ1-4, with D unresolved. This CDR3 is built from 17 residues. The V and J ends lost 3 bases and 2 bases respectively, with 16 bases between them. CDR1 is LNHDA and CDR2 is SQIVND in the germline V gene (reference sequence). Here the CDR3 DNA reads TGTGCCAGTAGTATTATCCCCGACCGGGTCACTAATGAAAAACTGTTTTTT. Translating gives CASSIIPDRVTNEKLFF.

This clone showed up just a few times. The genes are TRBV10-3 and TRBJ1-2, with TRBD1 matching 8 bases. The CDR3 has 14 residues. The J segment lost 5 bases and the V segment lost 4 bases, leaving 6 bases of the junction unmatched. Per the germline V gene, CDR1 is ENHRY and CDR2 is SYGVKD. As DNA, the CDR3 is TGTGCCATCAGTGCCACCCGGGACAGGTATGGCTACACCTTC. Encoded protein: CAISATRDRYGYTF.

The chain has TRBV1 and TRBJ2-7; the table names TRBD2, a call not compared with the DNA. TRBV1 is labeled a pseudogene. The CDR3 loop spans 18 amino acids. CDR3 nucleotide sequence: TGCACCAGCAGCCGACGACTCCCGCTAGCGGGCTCGACCTACGAGCAGTACTTC. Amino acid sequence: CTSSRRLPLAGSTYEQYF.

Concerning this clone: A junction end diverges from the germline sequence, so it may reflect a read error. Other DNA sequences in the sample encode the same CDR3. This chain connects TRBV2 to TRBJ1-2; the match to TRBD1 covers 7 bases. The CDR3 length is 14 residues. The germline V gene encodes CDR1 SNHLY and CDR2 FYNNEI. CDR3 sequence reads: CASSVQGGPYGYTF. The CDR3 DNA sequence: TGTGCTAGCAGTGTCCAGGGGGGACCTTATGGCTACACCTTC.

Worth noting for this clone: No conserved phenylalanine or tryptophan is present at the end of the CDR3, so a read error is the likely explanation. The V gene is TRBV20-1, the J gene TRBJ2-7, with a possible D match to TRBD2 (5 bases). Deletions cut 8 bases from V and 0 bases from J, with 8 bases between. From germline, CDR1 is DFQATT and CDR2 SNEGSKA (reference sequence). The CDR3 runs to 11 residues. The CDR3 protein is CSRGISYEQYL. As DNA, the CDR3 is TGCAGTCGAGGGATCTCCTACGAGCAGTACCTC.

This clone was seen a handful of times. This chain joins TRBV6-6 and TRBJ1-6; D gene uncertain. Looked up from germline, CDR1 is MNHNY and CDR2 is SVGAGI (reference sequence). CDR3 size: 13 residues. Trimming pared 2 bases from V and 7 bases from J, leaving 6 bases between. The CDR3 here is CASSYVLNSPLHF. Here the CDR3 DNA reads TGTGCCAGCAGTTACGTCTTGAATTCACCCCTCCACTTT.

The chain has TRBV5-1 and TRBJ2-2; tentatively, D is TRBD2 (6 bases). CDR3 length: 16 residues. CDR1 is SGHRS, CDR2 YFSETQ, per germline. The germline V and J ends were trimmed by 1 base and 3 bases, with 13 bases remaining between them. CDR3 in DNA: TGCGCCAGCAGCTTGTCGACTAGTTGGGACACCGGGGAGCTGTTTTTT. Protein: CASSLSTSWDTGELFF. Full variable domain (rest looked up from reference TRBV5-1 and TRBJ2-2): KAGVTQTPRYLIKTRGQQVTLSCSPISGHRSVSWYQQTPGQGLQFLFEYFSETQRNKGNFPGRFSGRQFSNSRSEMNVSTLELGDSALYLCASSLSTSWDTGELFFGEGSRLTVL.

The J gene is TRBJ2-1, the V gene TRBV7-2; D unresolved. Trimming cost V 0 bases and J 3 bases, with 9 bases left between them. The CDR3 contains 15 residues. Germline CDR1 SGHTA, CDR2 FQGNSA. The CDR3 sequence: CASSLAYQIYNEQFF. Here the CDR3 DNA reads TGTGCCAGCAGCTTAGCCTATCAAATCTACAATGAGCAGTTCTTC.

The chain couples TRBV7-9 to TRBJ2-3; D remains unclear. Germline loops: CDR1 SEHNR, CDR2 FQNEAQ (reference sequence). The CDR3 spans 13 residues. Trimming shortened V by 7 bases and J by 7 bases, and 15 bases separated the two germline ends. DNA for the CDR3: TGTGCCAGCACCGCCAACCAGAGGAATACGCAGTATTTT. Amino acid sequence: CASTANQRNTQYF.

The DNA of the CDR3 is TGTGCCACCAGCAGAGATGGGCAGTCCCAGCAGTACTTC. Translating it yields CATSRDGQSQQYF. The V and J genes are TRBV15 and TRBJ2-7; D gene ambiguous. Germline lookup yields CDR1 LNHNV and CDR2 YYDKDF (reference sequence). Trimming took off 0 bases at V and 8 bases at J, with 11 bases between the two ends. The CDR3 has 13 amino acids.

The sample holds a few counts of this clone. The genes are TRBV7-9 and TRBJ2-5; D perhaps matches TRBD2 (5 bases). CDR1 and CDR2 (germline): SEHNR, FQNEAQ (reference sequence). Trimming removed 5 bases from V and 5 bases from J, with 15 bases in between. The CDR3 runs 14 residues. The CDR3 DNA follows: TGTGCCAGCAGCGTGACCACGGGGTACGAGACCCAGTACTTC. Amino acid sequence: CASSVTTGYETQYF.

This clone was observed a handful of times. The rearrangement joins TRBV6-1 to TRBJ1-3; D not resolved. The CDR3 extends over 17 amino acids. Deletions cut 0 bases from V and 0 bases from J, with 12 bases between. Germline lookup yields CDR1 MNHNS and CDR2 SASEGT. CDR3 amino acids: CASSEAVVLFSGNTIYF. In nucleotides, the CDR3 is TGTGCCAGCAGTGAAGCGGTAGTCTTATTCTCTGGAAACACCATATATTTT.